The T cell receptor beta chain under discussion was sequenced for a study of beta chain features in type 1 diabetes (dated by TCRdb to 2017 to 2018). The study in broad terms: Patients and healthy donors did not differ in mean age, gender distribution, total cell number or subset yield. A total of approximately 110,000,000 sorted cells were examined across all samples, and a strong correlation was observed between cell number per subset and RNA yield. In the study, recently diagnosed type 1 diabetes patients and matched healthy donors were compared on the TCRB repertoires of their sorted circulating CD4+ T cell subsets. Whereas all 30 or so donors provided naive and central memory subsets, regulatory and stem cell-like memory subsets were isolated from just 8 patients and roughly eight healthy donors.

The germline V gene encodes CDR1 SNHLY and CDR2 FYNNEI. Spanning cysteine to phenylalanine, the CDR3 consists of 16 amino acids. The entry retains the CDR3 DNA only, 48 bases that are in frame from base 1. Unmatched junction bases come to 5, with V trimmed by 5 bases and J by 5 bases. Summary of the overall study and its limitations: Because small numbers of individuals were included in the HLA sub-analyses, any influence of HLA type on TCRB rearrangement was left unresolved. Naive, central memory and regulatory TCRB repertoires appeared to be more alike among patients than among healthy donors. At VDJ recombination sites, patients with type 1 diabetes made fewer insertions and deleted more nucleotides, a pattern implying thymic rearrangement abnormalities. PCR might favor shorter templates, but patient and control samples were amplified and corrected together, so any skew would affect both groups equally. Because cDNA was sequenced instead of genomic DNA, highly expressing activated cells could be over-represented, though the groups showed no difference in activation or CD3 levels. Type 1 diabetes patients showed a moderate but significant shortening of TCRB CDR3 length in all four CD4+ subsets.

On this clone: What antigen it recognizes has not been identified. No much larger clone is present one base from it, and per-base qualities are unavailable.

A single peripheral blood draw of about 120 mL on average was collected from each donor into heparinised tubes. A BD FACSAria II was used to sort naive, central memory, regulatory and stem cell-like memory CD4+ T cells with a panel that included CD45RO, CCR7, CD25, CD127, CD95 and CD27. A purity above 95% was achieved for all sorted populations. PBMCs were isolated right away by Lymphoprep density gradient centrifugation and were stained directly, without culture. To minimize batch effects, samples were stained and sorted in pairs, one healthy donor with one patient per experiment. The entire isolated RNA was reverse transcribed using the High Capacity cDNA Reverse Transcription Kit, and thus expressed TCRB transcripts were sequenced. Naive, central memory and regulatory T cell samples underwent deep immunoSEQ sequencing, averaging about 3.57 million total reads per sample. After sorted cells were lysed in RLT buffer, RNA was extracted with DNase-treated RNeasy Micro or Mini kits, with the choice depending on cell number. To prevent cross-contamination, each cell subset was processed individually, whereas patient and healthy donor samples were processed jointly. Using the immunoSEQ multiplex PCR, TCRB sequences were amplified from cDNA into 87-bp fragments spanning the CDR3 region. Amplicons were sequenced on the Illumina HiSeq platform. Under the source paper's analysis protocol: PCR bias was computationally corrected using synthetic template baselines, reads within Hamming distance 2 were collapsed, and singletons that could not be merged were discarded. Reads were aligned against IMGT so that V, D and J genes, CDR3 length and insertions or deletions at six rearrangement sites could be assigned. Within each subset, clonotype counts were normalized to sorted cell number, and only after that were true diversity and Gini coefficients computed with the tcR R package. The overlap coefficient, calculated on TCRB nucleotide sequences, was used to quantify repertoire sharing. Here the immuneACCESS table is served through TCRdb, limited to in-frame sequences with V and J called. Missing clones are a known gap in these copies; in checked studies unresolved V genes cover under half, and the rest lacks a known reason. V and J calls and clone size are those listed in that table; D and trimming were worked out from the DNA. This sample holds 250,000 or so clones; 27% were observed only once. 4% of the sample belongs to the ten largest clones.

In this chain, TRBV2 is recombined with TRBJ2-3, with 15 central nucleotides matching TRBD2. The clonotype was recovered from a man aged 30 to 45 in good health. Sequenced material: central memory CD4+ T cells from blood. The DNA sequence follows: TGTGCCAGCAGTCCAGGACTAGCGGGGGGGATAGATACGCAGTATTTT. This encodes CASSPGLAGGIDTQYF.